This entry lists 15 T cell receptor beta chains sequenced from one sample in a study of control samples from healthy donors and cancer patients. Clones were read by immunoSEQ multiplex PCR, and TCRdb kept only the in-frame ones, dropping some. The sample holds some 190,000 clones; around 90% are singletons and the top ten take about 1.7%. Input material: blood. The source of these receptors is a man younger than 45 in good health.

The V gene is TRBV5-4, the J gene TRBJ2-3; TRBD2 agrees at 9 bases. V shed 2 bases and J 6 bases; nucleotides not matched to a gene: 1. Germline V lookup: CDR1 SGHNT, CDR2 YYREEE (reference sequence). The CDR3 totals 13 residues. CDR3 amino acids: CASSFAGGDTQYF. The CDR3 DNA follows: TGTGCCAGCAGCTTCGCGGGGGGGGATACGCAGTATTTT. The full variable domain, rest sourced from reference TRBV5-4 and TRBJ2-3, is ETGVTQSPTHLIKTRGQQVTLRCSSQSGHNTVSWYQQALGQGPQFIFQYYREEENGRGNFPPRFSGLQFPNYSSELNVNALELDDSALYLCASSFAGGDTQYFGPGTRLTVL.

The chain has TRBV10-3 and TRBJ2-7; tentatively, D is TRBD1 (7 bases). CDR1 is ENHRY, CDR2 SYGVKD, per germline. V gave up 3 bases and J gave up 6 bases, with 15 bases separating them. The CDR3 spans 14 residues. CDR3 sequence (DNA): TGTGCCATCAGTGAAAACAGGGGAGGTGTCGAGCAGTACTTC. Translating gives CAISENRGGVEQYF.

This sequence joins TRBV4-2 and TRBJ1-1; 8 bases match TRBD1. Germline V gene data show CDR1 as LGHNA and CDR2 as YNFKEQ. Germline trimming cut 2 bases from V and 7 bases from J; bases unmatched to any gene: 9. The CDR3 consists of 15 residues. CDR3 sequence (DNA): TGTGCCAGCAGCCAACACCCGGGACAGGACAATGAAGCTTTCTTT. This sequence encodes CASSQHPGQDNEAFF.

This clone was seen a single time. The CDR3 spells CASNWGGSSYEQYF. DNA of the CDR3: TGTGCCAGCAACTGGGGTGGGAGCTCCTACGAGCAGTACTTC. The chain joins TRBV5-4 to TRBJ2-7; possibly TRBD2 for D (5 bases). CDR3 size: 14 residues. In germline, CDR1 is SGHNT, CDR2 YYREEE (reference sequence). The germline V and J ends were trimmed by 6 bases and 0 bases, with 13 bases remaining between them.

V and J are TRBV6-1 and TRBJ1-2; TRBD1 might be the D (5 bases). The germline V gene encodes CDR1 MNHNS and CDR2 SASEGT. V lost 3 bases and J lost 5, with 19 bases in between. CDR3 length: 16 amino acids. CDR3 in amino acids: CASSDFPDLQGYGYTF. DNA of the CDR3: TGTGCCAGCAGTGATTTTCCGGATCTCCAGGGTTATGGCTACACCTTC.

The gene calls are TRBV27 and TRBJ1-2; 7 nucleotides match TRBD1. The germline CDR1 and CDR2 sequences are MNHEY and SMNVEV (reference sequence). The CDR3 contains 15 residues. J lost 8 bases, V lost 3 bases, and 12 bases had no gene match. The CDR3 loop reads CASSLKAVTGPGYTF. Written as DNA, the CDR3 is TGTGCCAGCAGTTTGAAGGCGGTGACAGGGCCCGGCTACACCTTC.

The rearrangement joins TRBV12-5 to TRBJ1-1; no firm D call. V was trimmed by 0 bases and J by 0 bases, leaving 5 bases between them. The CDR3 has 14 residues. Germline V gene lookup returns CDR1 LGHNT and CDR2 FRNRAP. CDR3 sequence reads: CASGLVRVNTEAFF. The CDR3 DNA reads TGTGCTAGTGGTTTGGTCAGAGTGAACACTGAAGCTTTCTTT.

The chain recombines TRBV5-4 with TRBJ1-6; D is possibly TRBD1 (5 bases). The CDR3 covers 15 residues. The ends were cut back, 3 bases at V and 9 bases at J, with 16 bases in the middle. Per the germline V gene, CDR1 is SGHNT and CDR2 is YYREEE (reference sequence). The CDR3 loop is CASSSYQGTGSPLHF. In nucleotides, the CDR3 is TGTGCCAGCAGCTCATACCAGGGAACCGGTTCACCCCTCCACTTT.

The rearrangement links TRBV6-1 to TRBJ1-2, with D possibly TRBD1 on 5 matching bases. The germline CDR1 and CDR2 sequences are MNHNS and SASEGT. V lost 1 base, J lost 1 base, and 7 bases lay in between. The CDR3 sequence is 14 residues long. CDR3 sequence reads: CASSEVQGNYGYTF. The CDR3, as DNA: TGTGCCAGCAGTGAAGTTCAGGGTAACTATGGCTACACCTTC.

The rearrangement uses TRBV2 and TRBJ2-3; 9 bases are shared with TRBD2. In germline, CDR1 is SNHLY, CDR2 FYNNEI. CDR3 length: 16 residues. With V trimmed by 8 bases and J by 1 base, 10 bases remained unmatched. The CDR3 DNA follows: TGTGCCAGCGTGCTGGCGGGGGGGAAGGGCACAGATACGCAGTATTTT. Its protein is CASVLAGGKGTDTQYF. The whole variable domain, remainder taken from reference TRBV2 and TRBJ2-3, is EPEVTQTPSHQVTQMGQEVILRCVPISNHLYFYWYRQILGQKVEFLVSFYNNEISEKSEIFDDQFSVERPDGSNFTLKIRSTKLEDSAMYFCASVLAGGKGTDTQYFGPGTRLTVL.

The chain joins TRBV7-9 to TRBJ2-5; 8 nucleotides agree with TRBD2. This CDR3 comprises 17 residues. V dropped 5 bases and J dropped 3; count of bases not matched to a gene: 14. Germline V gives CDR1 SEHNR, CDR2 FQNEAQ (reference sequence). The CDR3 nucleotides are TGTGCCAGCAGCCACCTCGTGGGCGGGGGGCACAAAGAGACCCAGTACTTC. This sequence encodes CASSHLVGGGHKETQYF.

The chain has TRBV5-6 and TRBJ2-7; TRBD1 is a possible D gene (6 bases). Trimming removed 2 bases from V and 0 bases from J, with 15 bases in between. In germline, CDR1 is SGHDT, CDR2 YYEEEE. The CDR3 runs 16 residues. CDR3 residues: CASSFTGLSPSYEQYF. CDR3 nucleotides: TGTGCCAGCAGCTTTACAGGGCTAAGCCCCTCCTACGAGCAGTACTTC.

The V and J genes are TRBV7-3 and TRBJ2-4; D not resolved. The V gene lost 6 bases and the J gene lost 3 bases, with 24 bases spanning the gap. The germline gives CDR1 SGHTA, CDR2 FQGTGA. The CDR3 consists of 18 residues. CDR3 region: CASSYLARTYVGKNIQYF. The CDR3, as DNA: TGTGCCAGCAGTTACTTGGCAAGAACCTATGTCGGCAAAAACATTCAGTACTTC.

The CDR3 nucleotides are TGTGCCAGCAGCTTATCCTTCCCTTTGACTGCCTCTGGAAACACCATATATTTT. Translating it yields CASSLSFPLTASGNTIYF. This chain connects TRBV11-2 to TRBJ1-3; D is undetermined. This CDR3 has 18 residues. The V end was cut by 2 bases, the J end by 0 bases, with 17 bases between. CDR1 is SGHAT and CDR2 is FQNNGV in the germline V gene.

The CDR3, as DNA: TGTGCCTGGAGTGTGTCGGGGAGCGGGCAGTACTTC. Translating it yields CAWSVSGSGQYF. The chain employs TRBV30 and TRBJ2-7; tentatively, D is TRBD2 (5 bases). Germline V lookup: CDR1 GTSNPN, CDR2 SVGIG (reference sequence). The V end was cut by 0 bases, the J end by 9 bases, with 12 bases between. The CDR3 contains 12 residues.